The 3 T cell receptor beta chains below come from one sample, sequenced in a study of cytomegalovirus exposure and HLA in healthy donors. With 60 Vbeta and 13 Jbeta primers, the PCR was carried out. Libraries were prepared by immunoSEQ multiplex PCR; TCRdb keeps only in-frame clonotypes and omits some of them. The sample includes over 100,000 clones, 76% of them seen just once. The source material was PBMCs. Receptor source: a female donor in good health and CMV-seropositive.

This clone was seen a single time. This sequence joins TRBV6-1 and TRBJ1-5, with D possibly TRBD1 on 6 matching bases. V was cut by 3 bases and J by 6 bases, with 15 bases left in between. CDR1 is MNHNS, CDR2 SASEGT, per germline. This CDR3 has 15 amino acids. The CDR3 DNA reads TGTGCCAGCAGTGAGCTGGGGGCGGTGACTCAGCCCCAGCATTTT. Protein sequence: CASSELGAVTQPQHF.

The chain joins TRBV19 to TRBJ2-7; perhaps TRBD2 as D (6 bases). Trimming removed 4 bases from V and 7 bases from J, with 14 bases in between. Germline values: CDR1 LNHDA, CDR2 SQIVND (reference sequence). This CDR3 has 13 residues. In DNA, the CDR3 is TGTGCCAGTAGTACGGGACGGAGGGAAGAGCAGTACTTC. It is translated as CASSTGRREEQYF.

The rearrangement links TRBV7-9 to TRBJ2-1, with 7 positions matching TRBD1. V was pared by 5 bases and J by 2 bases, with 6 bases of the junction left unmatched. Germline CDR1 reads SEHNR; CDR2 reads FQNEAQ (reference sequence). This CDR3 comprises 15 residues. Here the CDR3 DNA reads TGTGCCAGCAGCCCGGGACAGCAAGCCTACAATGAGCAGTTCTTC. Translated, it gives CASSPGQQAYNEQFF.